Listed below are T cell receptor beta chains from one sample, sequenced in a study of blood T cell repertoires in COVID-19. The method was immunoSEQ multiplex PCR; TCRdb's version includes in-frame clones alone and lacks a portion of them. The sample lists about 130,000 clones, about 85% seen once, with roughly 30% in the top ten. Sequenced material: peripheral blood. Receptors originate from a woman older than 75 with acute or convalescent COVID-19. CDR3s include the opening cysteine and the closing phenylalanine or tryptophan. The D gene is left open where the match is weak. Some rows have no size entry. The others give once, few or many, or a class for an expanded clone.

j_call	clone_size	d_call	v_call	cdr3_nt	cdr3_aa
TRBJ1-2	.	.	TRBV5-1	TGCGCCAGCGGTCGTGCGCCGCCGGACTATGGCTACACCTTC	CASGRAPPDYGYTF
TRBJ1-5	once	.	TRBV27	TGTGCCAGCAGTTTAGCCGGGTCCGGGAGCGGGAAGCCCCAGCATTTT	CASSLAGSGSGKPQHF
TRBJ1-2	.	.	TRBV4-2	TGTGCCAGCAGCCAGGTAGGCGGCGCGGCCTATGGCTACACCTTC	CASSQVGGAAYGYTF
TRBJ1-6	.	.	TRBV5-4	TGTGCCAGCAGCGGTATAGACAGTCTCTATAATTCACCCCTCCACTTT	CASSGIDSLYNSPLHF
TRBJ2-6	.	TRBD1	TRBV19	TGTGCCAGTTGTGACAGGGCCAATCCCAACGTCCTGACTTTC	CASCDRANPNVLTF
TRBJ1-4	.	TRBD1	TRBV19	TGTGCCAGTCGCTCGACAGGGCTTGCTAATGAAAAACTGTTTTTT	CASRSTGLANEKLFF
TRBJ1-2	few	TRBD1	TRBV6-6	TGTGCCAGCAGCCTATTCGGGACAGGCTATGGCTACACCTTC	CASSLFGTGYGYTF
TRBJ2-1	.	.	TRBV7-2	TGTGCCAGCGTCGCCCTCGCGAGGGGAGGCAATGAGCAGTTCTTC	CASVALARGGNEQFF
TRBJ1-1	.	.	TRBV7-3	TGTGCCAGCAGCCTGTCGGGAGGCGACACTGAAGCTTTCTTT	CASSLSGGDTEAFF
TRBJ2-3	.	.	TRBV2	TGTGCCAGCAGTGATTCTGGAGGAGATACGCAGTATTTT	CASSDSGGDTQYF
TRBJ1-1	.	.	TRBV6-6	TGTGCCAGCAGTTACTCTTCAACGACGGAGGAAGCTTTCTTT	CASSYSSTTEEAFF
TRBJ1-1	.	TRBD1	TRBV18	TGTGCCAGCTCCCCCGACAGGGTCACTGAAGCTTTCTTT	CASSPDRVTEAFF
TRBJ2-1	once	TRBD1	TRBV4-1	TGCGCCAGCAGCCACAAGACAGGGGGCTTCAATGAGCAGTTCTTC	CASSHKTGGFNEQFF
TRBJ1-2	once	.	TRBV2	TGTGCCAGCCCTGAGGGCCGAGCTAACTATGGCTACACCTTC	CASPEGRANYGYTF
TRBJ2-1	.	TRBD2	TRBV19	TGTGCCAGTAGTTCGTCTTTAGCGGGGGAGGTCAATGAGCAGTTCTTC	CASSSSLAGEVNEQFF
TRBJ2-1	.	TRBD2	TRBV7-8	TGTGCCAGCAGCTTAGATAGCGGGGGGGCCCGTGAGCAGTTCTTC	CASSLDSGGAREQFF
TRBJ1-6	.	.	TRBV20-1	TGCGGCGCAGGAACGTCACCCCTCCACTTT	CGAGTSPLHF
TRBJ1-1	.	.	TRBV5-1	TGCGCCAGCAGCTTGCAGGGAAACACTGAAGCTTTCTTT	CASSLQGNTEAFF
TRBJ2-3	few	.	TRBV2	TGTGCCAGCAGTGTTAGGGGGGATACGCAGTATTTT	CASSVRGDTQYF
TRBJ1-6	few	TRBD1	TRBV18	TGTGCCAGCTCACCGGCGACAGGGCGGAATTCACCCCTCCACTTT	CASSPATGRNSPLHF
TRBJ1-3	.	.	TRBV6-5	TGTGCCAGCAGTCGGGACACTGGAAACACCATATATTTT	CASSRDTGNTIYF
TRBJ2-3	few	TRBD1	TRBV6-1	TGTGCCAGCAGTGACAGGGGGATAAATACAGATACGCAGTATTTT	CASSDRGINTDTQYF
TRBJ1-3	once	.	TRBV28	TGTGCCAGCAGTTTTGGGCTAGCGGGGCACAGAAACACCATATATTTT	CASSFGLAGHRNTIYF
TRBJ2-1	.	.	TRBV4-1	TGCGCCAGTTCAAGGGAGGCGAGGCCCTACAATGAGCAGTTCTTC	CASSREARPYNEQFF
TRBJ1-2	.	TRBD1	TRBV7-2	TGTGCCAGCAGCTCCCGACAGGGGTTGGGCTACACCTTC	CASSSRQGLGYTF
TRBJ1-1	.	.	TRBV2	TGTGCCAGCAGACCTGGGCGCCAGAACACTGAAGCTTTCTTT	CASRPGRQNTEAFF
TRBJ1-2	.	.	TRBV19	TGTGCCAGTAGTAACGCAGGGATTGACTATGGCTACACCTTC	CASSNAGIDYGYTF
TRBJ1-1	.	TRBD1	TRBV5-1	TGCGCCAGCAGCACCACAGGGGTGGATAGGGGGAACACTGAAGCTTTCTTT	CASSTTGVDRGNTEAFF
TRBJ2-7	.	.	TRBV20-1	TGCAGTGCTAGTCAGGGGGACTCCTATCTTTCCTACGAGCAGTACTTC	CSASQGDSYLSYEQYF
TRBJ2-5	few	.	TRBV19	TGTGCCAGTAGTGTCATGGGAGGAAGAGAGACCCAGTACTTC	CASSVMGGRETQYF
TRBJ1-5	.	.	TRBV5-5	TGTGCCAGCAGCTTGGTAGGGACAACTAGCAATCAGCCCCAGCATTTT	CASSLVGTTSNQPQHF
TRBJ1-4	once	.	TRBV7-8	TGTGCCAGCAGCTTGACAGGACACCGAGAAAAACTGTTTTTT	CASSLTGHREKLFF
TRBJ2-1	.	TRBD2	TRBV9	TGTGCCAGCAGCGGAGGAGAAAGGGGACTAGCGTCCCACAATGAGCAGTTCTTC	CASSGGERGLASHNEQFF
TRBJ1-3	.	TRBD1	TRBV7-2	TGTGCCAGCAGCTTAGTGCCGGGACAGGGAAACACCATATATTTT	CASSLVPGQGNTIYF
TRBJ1-2	.	.	TRBV7-4	TGTGCCAGCAGCTTTATGTGGGACTCCTTGGGCCCTAACTATGGCTACACCTTC	CASSFMWDSLGPNYGYTF
TRBJ1-6	.	TRBD1	TRBV18	TGTGCCAGCTCACCTCAGGAGGGGGCATCACCCCTCCACTTT	CASSPQEGASPLHF
TRBJ2-1	.	TRBD2	TRBV7-6	TGTGCCAGCAGCCCTCGGACTAGCGGGGGGAACAATGAGCAGTTCTTC	CASSPRTSGGNNEQFF
TRBJ1-1	.	.	TRBV3-1/TRBV3-2	TGTGCCAGCAGCCAATCGAGAGGCACTGAAGCTTTCTTT	CASSQSRGTEAFF
TRBJ1-2	.	.	TRBV18	TGTGCCAGCTCACCCTCTACCAGGTTCAGGTTCCATGGCTACACCTTC	CASSPSTRFRFHGYTF
TRBJ1-1	many	TRBD1	TRBV5-4	TGTGCCAGCAGAAGTGGGGACAGCTCAGGCACTGAAGCTTTCTTT	CASRSGDSSGTEAFF